The 2 T cell receptor beta chains reported below all come from one sample, sequenced in a study of T-cell memory formation after mild COVID-19. Via MiXCR, TCRdb re-called the 5' RACE reads, giving one row per CDR3 protein. The repertoire holds fewer than 600,000 distinct CDR3 sequences, with roughly 21% as singletons. The sample consisted of PBMCs or a T cell subset sorted from them (not recorded which). The receptor set was obtained from an adult woman who had mild COVID-19 (a few samples of this study predate the infection). Cell type and time point are not known.

The chain links TRBV4-1 to TRBJ1-6; the D is unclear. The CDR3 spans 15 residues. CDR1 MGHRA and CDR2 YSYEKL come from the germline V gene. The V end was cut by 1 base, the J end by 7 bases, with 11 bases between. In DNA, the CDR3 is TGCGCCAGCAGCCAAGGGCCGGGCACCAATTCACCCCTCCACTTT. Its protein is CASSQGPGTNSPLHF.

This clonotype has a handful of counts. The chain has TRBV19 and TRBJ1-1; D not resolved. The CDR3 totals 12 residues. From germline, CDR1 is LNHDA and CDR2 SQIVND (reference sequence). The V gene lost 7 bases and the J gene lost 7 bases, with 13 bases spanning the gap. The CDR3 protein is CASNPVAGEAFF. The DNA of the CDR3 is TGTGCCAGTAACCCCGTTGCCGGTGAAGCTTTCTTT.